Listed below are T cell receptor beta chains from one sample, sequenced in a study of Graves' ophthalmopathy and Graves' hyperthyroidism. TCRdb reanalysed the multiplex PCR reads using MiXCR and keeps one entry per CDR3 protein. The sample consists of hundreds of thousands of distinct CDR3 sequences, more than 40% of them appearing once. Sequencing was carried out using peripheral blood. These receptors were collected from an adult man with Graves' ophthalmopathy. Each CDR3 is given with its conserved first and last residue. The order of the fields is CDR3 length, V gene, clone size, J gene, D gene, CDR3 protein, CDR3 DNA. D genes are given only for firm matches. The listing skips clone size in some rows; elsewhere it reads once, few, many or a size class.

cdr3_length: 13; v_call: TRBV20-1; clone_size: .; j_call: TRBJ2-3; d_call: .; cdr3_aa: CSAAQGTTDTQYF; cdr3_nt: TGCAGTGCTGCCCAGGGGACCACAGATACGCAGTATTTT
cdr3_length: 14; v_call: TRBV7-9; clone_size: .; j_call: TRBJ1-1; d_call: .; cdr3_aa: CASSSPAASTEAFF; cdr3_nt: TGTGCCAGCAGCTCACCGGCGGCGAGCACTGAAGCTTTCTTT
cdr3_length: 13; v_call: TRBV19; clone_size: .; j_call: TRBJ2-5; d_call: TRBD2; cdr3_aa: CASSIGGGGTQYF; cdr3_nt: TGTGCCAGTAGTATCGGGGGGGGGGGGACCCAGTACTTC
cdr3_length: 14; v_call: TRBV5-8; clone_size: many; j_call: TRBJ2-5; d_call: TRBD2; cdr3_aa: CASSSTSFGETQYF; cdr3_nt: TGTGCCAGCAGCTCGACTAGCTTCGGGGAGACCCAGTACTTC
cdr3_length: 13; v_call: TRBV27; clone_size: few; j_call: TRBJ1-2; d_call: .; cdr3_aa: CASSSPGYYGYTF; cdr3_nt: TGTGCCAGCTCATCCCCAGGTTACTATGGCTACACCTTC
cdr3_length: 11; v_call: TRBV29-1; clone_size: .; j_call: TRBJ1-1; d_call: .; cdr3_aa: CSVGQGTEAFF; cdr3_nt: TGCAGCGTTGGGCAGGGGACTGAAGCTTTCTTT
cdr3_length: 16; v_call: TRBV7-8; clone_size: many; j_call: TRBJ2-6; d_call: .; cdr3_aa: CASSLTASSGANVLTF; cdr3_nt: TGTGCCAGCAGCTTAACAGCAAGCTCTGGGGCCAACGTCCTGACTTTC
cdr3_length: 15; v_call: TRBV4-2; clone_size: .; j_call: TRBJ2-5; d_call: .; cdr3_aa: CASSQPLIGQETQHF; cdr3_nt: TGTGCCAGCAGCCAACCTTTGATAGGTCAAGAGACCCAGCACTTC
cdr3_length: 9; v_call: TRBV10-3; clone_size: .; j_call: TRBJ1-1; d_call: .; cdr3_aa: CASGPEAFF; cdr3_nt: TGTGCCAGTGGGCCCGAAGCTTTCTTT
cdr3_length: 14; v_call: TRBV19; clone_size: .; j_call: TRBJ2-7; d_call: TRBD1; cdr3_aa: CASSMQGATYEQYF; cdr3_nt: TGTGCCAGTAGTATGCAGGGGGCGACCTACGAGCAGTACTTC
cdr3_length: 14; v_call: TRBV6-6; clone_size: few; j_call: TRBJ1-1; d_call: .; cdr3_aa: CASSYWETRPEAFF; cdr3_nt: TGTGCCAGCAGTTACTGGGAGACCCGGCCTGAAGCTTTCTTT
cdr3_length: 16; v_call: TRBV10-3; clone_size: many; j_call: TRBJ1-2; d_call: TRBD1; cdr3_aa: CAISERQGRTNYGYTF; cdr3_nt: TGTGCCATCAGTGAAAGACAGGGACGAACTAACTATGGCTACACCTTC
cdr3_length: 17; v_call: TRBV12-3/TRBV12-4; clone_size: .; j_call: TRBJ2-6; d_call: TRBD1; cdr3_aa: CASSLPWTGYGANVLTF; cdr3_nt: TGTGCCAGCAGTTTACCCTGGACAGGGTACGGGGCCAACGTCCTGACTTTC
cdr3_length: 15; v_call: TRBV7-8; clone_size: .; j_call: TRBJ1-2; d_call: TRBD1; cdr3_aa: CASSTRQGGAYGYTF; cdr3_nt: TGTGCCAGCAGCACTCGACAGGGAGGCGCTTATGGCTACACCTTC
cdr3_length: 14; v_call: TRBV7-9; clone_size: few; j_call: TRBJ1-6; d_call: .; cdr3_aa: CASSSRTSNSPLHF; cdr3_nt: TGTGCCAGCAGCTCGCGGACCAGTAATTCACCCCTCCACTTT
cdr3_length: 13; v_call: TRBV18; clone_size: few; j_call: TRBJ1-2; d_call: .; cdr3_aa: CASSPNRDSSYTF; cdr3_nt: TGTGCCAGCTCACCGAACAGGGATAGCAGCTACACCTTC
cdr3_length: 15; v_call: TRBV9; clone_size: .; j_call: TRBJ1-5; d_call: .; cdr3_aa: CANSVGGQADQPQHF; cdr3_nt: TGTGCCAACAGCGTAGGTGGGCAGGCCGATCAGCCCCAACATTTT